Listed below are T cell receptor beta chains from one sample, sequenced in a study of monozygotic twins with cystic fibrosis. Some clones are missing from TCRdb's copy, which holds only in-frame ones; the method was immunoSEQ multiplex PCR. The table lists about 36,000 clones, approximately 80% of them singletons. The material sequenced was blood. The source of these receptors is a girl aged 2-15 years with cystic fibrosis. Both conserved end residues are part of each CDR3. Fields, in order: J gene, V gene, D gene, CDR3 length, clone size, CDR3 protein, CDR3 DNA. D genes are given only for firm matches. Only part of the rows carry a size: once, few, many, or a class if the clone is expanded.

TRBJ1-2	TRBV27	TRBD1	15	-	CASRSGQGPNYGYTF	TGTGCCAGCCGGTCGGGACAGGGTCCTAACTATGGCTACACCTTC
TRBJ1-6	TRBV11-3	-	16	-	CASSAPGAARDSPLHF	TGTGCCAGCAGCGCTCCCGGGGCAGCACGGGATTCACCCCTCCACTTT
TRBJ2-7	TRBV11-2	-	15	-	CASSFNIRGAYEQYF	TGTGCCAGCAGCTTCAATATCCGAGGGGCCTACGAGCAGTACTTC
TRBJ2-5	TRBV19	-	15	-	CASSDRGGRQETQYF	TGTGCCAGTAGTGACCGAGGGGGGAGACAAGAGACCCAGTACTTC
TRBJ1-1	TRBV5-6	-	14	-	CASSSPGLNTEAFF	TGTGCCAGCAGCTCTCCGGGACTGAACACTGAAGCTTTCTTT
TRBJ2-3	TRBV5-1	TRBD2	15	few	CASSLGLAGTDTQYF	TGCGCCAGCAGCTTGGGACTAGCGGGGACAGATACGCAGTATTTT
TRBJ1-3	TRBV7-2	-	16	-	CASSLAGSPSGNTIYF	TGTGCCAGCAGCTTAGCGGGGTCGCCCTCTGGAAACACCATATATTTT
TRBJ2-2	TRBV19	TRBD2	15	once	CASSIAAGGTGELFF	TGTGCCAGTAGTATAGCGGCGGGGGGCACCGGGGAGCTGTTTTTT
TRBJ2-1	TRBV29-1	TRBD1	13	-	CSAGTGDRNEQFF	TGCAGCGCGGGGACAGGGGACCGGAATGAGCAGTTCTTC
TRBJ1-2	TRBV28	-	16	-	CASTRRGGNKRYGYTF	TGTGCCAGCACCCGGCGGGGGGGAAATAAAAGATATGGCTACACCTTC
TRBJ2-7	TRBV4-1	-	13	-	CASSQGHSYEQYF	TGCGCCAGCAGCCAAGGACACTCCTACGAGCAGTACTTC
TRBJ1-2	TRBV9	TRBD1	17	-	CASSVGPQTGEFYGYTF	TGTGCCAGCAGCGTAGGCCCCCAGACAGGGGAATTCTATGGCTACACCTTC
TRBJ1-1	TRBV6-5	-	11	-	CASSYGHARAF	TGTGCCAGCAGTTACGGACATGCCCGTGCATTT
TRBJ1-2	TRBV6-1	-	14	-	CASSDREYGYGYTF	TGTGCCAGCAGTGACAGGGAATACGGATATGGCTACACCTTC
TRBJ1-1	TRBV5-6	TRBD1	13	-	CASSWDRGRIAFF	TGTGCCAGCAGCTGGGACAGGGGGCGCATAGCTTTCTTT
TRBJ1-2	TRBV27	TRBD1	14	-	CASSLSGQVGGYTF	TGTGCCAGCAGTTTATCGGGACAGGTGGGAGGCTACACCTTC
TRBJ1-1	TRBV9	TRBD1	15	-	CASSVASGGLGEAFF	TGTGCCAGCAGCGTAGCCTCAGGGGGCTTGGGTGAAGCTTTCTTT
TRBJ2-7	TRBV15	-	16	-	CATSRFPSRGLYEQYF	TGTGCCACCAGCAGATTCCCGTCCAGGGGTCTTTACGAGCAGTACTTC
TRBJ2-7	TRBV14	TRBD2	13	-	CASSLGLGGEQYF	TGTGCCAGCAGCCTCGGCCTGGGGGGGGAGCAGTACTTC
TRBJ2-7	TRBV7-9	-	14	once	CASSLNGAGYEQYF	TGTGCCAGCAGCTTAAACGGGGCAGGATACGAGCAGTACTTC
TRBJ1-6	TRBV4-3	-	16	-	CASSQDFRQDNSPLHF	TGCGCCAGCAGCCAAGATTTCCGACAGGATAATTCACCCCTCCACTTT
TRBJ2-7	TRBV7-3	-	15	-	CASSLPPQGSYEQYF	TGTGCCAGCAGCTTACCACCGCAGGGTTCCTACGAGCAGTACTTC
TRBJ2-5	TRBV13	TRBD1	15	-	CASSPVGQGLETQYF	TGTGCCAGCAGCCCAGTTGGACAGGGGTTAGAGACCCAGTACTTC
TRBJ1-1	TRBV15	-	14	-	CATSKIGWDTEAFF	TGTGCCACCAGCAAAATAGGGTGGGACACTGAAGCTTTCTTT
TRBJ2-2	TRBV7-7	TRBD1	15	-	CASSLGPGGTGELFF	TGTGCCAGCAGCTTAGGGCCAGGGGGCACCGGGGAGCTGTTTTTT
TRBJ1-4	TRBV6-1	-	13	-	CASSYRGAEKLFF	TGTGCCAGCAGTTATCGGGGGGCTGAAAAACTGTTTTTT
TRBJ1-2	TRBV20-1	-	11	-	CSASSQGGYTF	TGCAGTGCTAGTTCCCAGGGTGGCTACACCTTC
TRBJ2-3	TRBV6-1	-	14	-	CASSLTGHTDTQYF	TGTGCCAGCAGCCTAACGGGGCACACAGATACGCAGTATTTT
TRBJ2-7	TRBV4-1	TRBD1	14	-	CASSWTGGSYEQYF	TGCGCCAGCAGCTGGACAGGGGGCTCCTACGAGCAGTACTTC
TRBJ2-1	TRBV7-8	-	16	-	CASSLGTVGIYNEQFF	TGTGCCAGCAGCTTAGGGACAGTTGGGATTTACAATGAGCAGTTCTTC
TRBJ1-5	TRBV19	TRBD1	15	-	CASSVDRVNNQPQHF	TGTGCCAGTAGTGTGGACAGGGTGAACAATCAGCCCCAGCATTTT
TRBJ2-7	TRBV5-5	-	15	-	CASSLSGTSTYEQYF	TGTGCCAGCAGCTTGTCCGGGACATCGACCTACGAGCAGTACTTC
TRBJ2-1	TRBV5-6	TRBD1	16	-	CASSLEGTGVFNEQFF	TGTGCCAGCAGCTTGGAGGGGACAGGGGTTTTCAATGAGCAGTTCTTC
TRBJ2-7	TRBV6-1	TRBD2	14	-	CASTISGGVYEQYF	TGTGCCAGCACCATAAGCGGGGGCGTCTACGAGCAGTACTTC
TRBJ1-1	TRBV7-8	-	13	-	CASIQWGSTEAFF	TGTGCCAGCATCCAATGGGGGAGCACTGAAGCTTTCTTT
TRBJ2-3	TRBV5-1	-	14	-	CASSVAQPSDTQYF	TGCGCCAGCAGCGTGGCCCAACCTTCAGATACGCAGTATTTT
TRBJ1-4	TRBV11-2	-	16	-	CASSLDLPDLNEKLFF	TGTGCCAGCAGCTTAGATCTTCCGGATCTAAATGAAAAACTGTTTTTT
TRBJ1-1	TRBV5-1	-	16	-	CASSLGQGSMNTEAFF	TGCGCCAGCAGCTTGGGGCAGGGGAGCATGAACACTGAAGCTTTCTTT
TRBJ1-5	TRBV5-8	TRBD1	16	-	CASSRDRGHSNQPQHF	TGTGCCAGCAGCCGGGACAGGGGGCATAGCAATCAGCCCCAGCATTTT
TRBJ2-5	TRBV5-5	-	15	-	CASSFLGASSETQYF	TGTGCCAGCAGCTTCTTAGGTGCTAGCTCGGAGACCCAGTACTTC
TRBJ2-5	TRBV6-5	TRBD2	14	-	CASSALAGAETQYF	TGTGCCAGCAGTGCTCTAGCGGGGGCAGAGACCCAGTACTTC
TRBJ2-7	TRBV6-5	-	14	few	CASSYRHRTYEQYF	TGTGCCAGCAGTTACAGACACCGAACCTACGAGCAGTACTTC
TRBJ1-1	TRBV5-1	-	15	-	CASSARNGSDTEAFF	TGCGCCAGCAGTGCCAGGAATGGATCGGACACTGAAGCTTTCTTT
TRBJ1-1	TRBV23-1	-	14	-	CASSPWGEHTEAFF	TGCGCCAGCAGCCCCTGGGGGGAGCACACTGAAGCTTTCTTT
TRBJ2-2	TRBV25-1	TRBD1	17	-	CASSEFGQGSNTGELFF	TGTGCCAGCAGTGAATTTGGACAGGGCTCGAACACCGGGGAGCTGTTTTTT
TRBJ1-4	TRBV2	TRBD1	13	-	CAGTGQRNEKLFF	TGTGCCGGGACGGGACAGCGGAATGAAAAACTGTTTTTT